The next 9 T cell receptor beta chains were all read from a single sample in a study of memory CD4+ T cells and cytomegalovirus serostatus. Single viable CD3+CD4+CD8-CD45RO+ cells were sorted as the memory CD4+ T cells. Libraries were prepared by immunoSEQ multiplex PCR; TCRdb keeps only in-frame clonotypes and omits some of them. The sample contains 40,000 to 55,000 clones, 60% to 80% of which appear only once. The sequenced sample consisted of memory CD4+ T cells from blood. The receptor source for this set is an adult in good health and CMV-seronegative.

The CDR3 protein is CAIGRTGGAGSEQYF. DNA of the CDR3: TGTGCCATCGGGAGGACAGGGGGCGCGGGTTCCGAGCAGTACTTC. The chain uses TRBV10-3 and TRBJ2-7; 11 bases align to TRBD1. Germline V lookup: CDR1 ENHRY, CDR2 SYGVKD. V trimming: 8 bases; J trimming: 6 bases; junction bases outside the gene matches: 12. The CDR3 has 15 amino acids.

The J gene is TRBJ2-7, the V gene TRBV5-6, with D possibly matching TRBD2 (5 bases). The germline V and J ends were trimmed by 2 bases and 1 base, with 7 bases remaining between them. CDR3 length equals 13 residues. Germline-derived CDR1 and CDR2 are SGHDT and YYEEEE. DNA of the CDR3: TGTGCCAGCAGCTTCGAGCGGTCCTACGAGCAGTACTTC. Its protein product is CASSFERSYEQYF.

J is TRBJ2-5 and V is TRBV5-4; TRBD1 matches 10 bases. There are 14 residues in the CDR3. Germline-derived CDR1 and CDR2 are SGHNT and YYREEE (reference sequence). V lost 6 bases, J lost 5 bases, and 7 bases stayed unmatched. The CDR3 is CASKRQGAGETQYF. CDR3 bases: TGTGCCAGCAAAAGACAGGGGGCTGGGGAGACCCAGTACTTC.

This clone was seen more than once but under ten times. The chain joins TRBV6-6 to TRBJ2-7; D is unresolved. V lost 8 bases, J lost 2 bases, and 16 bases lay in between. Germline CDR1 and CDR2: MNHNY and SVGAGI (reference sequence). This CDR3 is built from 14 residues. Here the CDR3 DNA reads TGTGCCAGCGTAAGAACCCGTCCAACCTACGAGCAGTACTTC. Amino acid sequence: CASVRTRPTYEQYF.

The V gene is TRBV5-3, the J gene TRBJ2-7; 11 bases match TRBD2. TRBV5-3 is treated as an ORF (open reading frame) with a function not yet certain. V lost 2 bases and J lost 7; bases outside the gene matches: 8. The CDR3 contains 15 residues. The CDR3: CARSFSLAGVWEQYF. DNA of the CDR3: TGTGCCAGAAGCTTTTCACTAGCGGGAGTTTGGGAGCAGTACTTC.

This chain uses TRBV19 with TRBJ1-4, with TRBD1 identical over 7 bases. The CDR3 runs 15 residues. V shed 5 bases and J 8 bases; nucleotides not matched to a gene: 11. CDR1 is LNHDA, CDR2 SQIVND, per germline (reference sequence). CDR3 DNA: TGTGCCAGTAGTCCCCCGGCCAGGGGGGGCGAAAAACTGTTTTTT. It translates to CASSPPARGGEKLFF.

This clone has a handful of counts. The chain combines TRBV27 with TRBJ1-1; D not certain. V was trimmed by 2 bases and J by 1 base, leaving 8 bases between them. The germline gives CDR1 MNHEY, CDR2 SMNVEV (reference sequence). The CDR3 length is 14 residues. Here the CDR3 reads CASSLRPANTEAFF. CDR3 sequence (DNA): TGTGCCAGCAGTTTAAGGCCAGCGAACACTGAAGCTTTCTTT.

This chain uses TRBV5-1 with TRBJ2-1; D might be TRBD2 (6 bases). V was clipped by 4 bases and J by 10 bases, with 18 bases between them. Per germline, CDR1 SGHRS and CDR2 YFSETQ. CDR3 length equals 14 residues. CDR3 region: CASSLGTPSHEQFF. CDR3 DNA sequence: TGCGCCAGCAGCCTCGGGACTCCCTCTCACGAGCAGTTCTTC.

This chain joins TRBV30 and TRBJ1-2, with a weak D call TRBD1 (5 bases). The length of the CDR3 is 15 residues. Germline V gene sequence: CDR1 GTSNPN, CDR2 SVGIG (reference sequence). Trimming stripped 5 bases from V and 0 bases from J, with 16 bases between. DNA of the CDR3: TGTGCCTGGCAGGTTTTTGGAGGGGCTAACTATGGCTACACCTTC. It translates to CAWQVFGGANYGYTF.